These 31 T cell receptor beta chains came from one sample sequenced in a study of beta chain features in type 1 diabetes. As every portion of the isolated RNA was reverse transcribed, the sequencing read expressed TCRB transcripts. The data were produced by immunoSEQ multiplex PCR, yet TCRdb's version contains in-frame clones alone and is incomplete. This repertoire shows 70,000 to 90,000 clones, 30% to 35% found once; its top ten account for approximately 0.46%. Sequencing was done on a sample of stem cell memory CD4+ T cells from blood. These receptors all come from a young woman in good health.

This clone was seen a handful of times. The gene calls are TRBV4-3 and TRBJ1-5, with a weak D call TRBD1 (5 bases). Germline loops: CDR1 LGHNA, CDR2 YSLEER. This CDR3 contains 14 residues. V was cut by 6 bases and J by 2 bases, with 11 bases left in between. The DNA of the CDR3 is TGCGCCAGCAGTCTCCAGGGTCGCAATCAGCCCCAGCATTTT. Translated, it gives CASSLQGRNQPQHF.

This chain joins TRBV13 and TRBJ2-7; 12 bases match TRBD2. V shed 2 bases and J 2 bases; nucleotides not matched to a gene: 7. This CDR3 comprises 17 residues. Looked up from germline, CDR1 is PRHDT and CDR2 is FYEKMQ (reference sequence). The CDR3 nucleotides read TGTGCCAGCAGCTTACTCCCCACTAGCGGGGGGACCTACGAGCAGTACTTC. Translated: CASSLLPTSGGTYEQYF.

The CDR3 region is CAWSNRDRDNGYTF. DNA for the CDR3: TGTGCCTGGAGTAATCGGGACAGGGACAATGGCTACACCTTC. The gene calls are TRBV30 and TRBJ1-2; the match to TRBD1 covers 9 bases. The CDR3 covers 14 residues. The germline gives CDR1 GTSNPN, CDR2 SVGIG (reference sequence). V dropped 2 bases and J dropped 6; count of bases not matched to a gene: 7. Combining the CDR3 with reference TRBV30 and TRBJ1-2 gives the whole variable domain SQTIHQWPATLVQPVGSPLSLECTVEGTSNPNLYWYRQAAGRGLQLLFYSVGIGQISSEVPQNLSASRPQDRQFILSSKKLLLSDSGFYLCAWSNRDRDNGYTFGSGTRLTVV.

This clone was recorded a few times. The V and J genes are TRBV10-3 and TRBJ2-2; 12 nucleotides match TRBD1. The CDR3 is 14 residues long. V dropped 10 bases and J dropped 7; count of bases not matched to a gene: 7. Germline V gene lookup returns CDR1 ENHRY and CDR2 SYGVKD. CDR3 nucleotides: TGTGCCACGCTGGGACAGGGGGCGGTCGGGGAGCTGTTTTTT. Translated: CATLGQGAVGELFF.

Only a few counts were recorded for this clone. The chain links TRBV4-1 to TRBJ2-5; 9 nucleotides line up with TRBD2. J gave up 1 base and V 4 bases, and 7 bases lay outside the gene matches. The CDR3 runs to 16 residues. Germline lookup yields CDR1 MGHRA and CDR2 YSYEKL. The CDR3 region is CASSLDSGGFQETQYF. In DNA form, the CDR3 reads TGCGCCAGCAGCCTTGATAGCGGGGGCTTCCAAGAGACCCAGTACTTC.

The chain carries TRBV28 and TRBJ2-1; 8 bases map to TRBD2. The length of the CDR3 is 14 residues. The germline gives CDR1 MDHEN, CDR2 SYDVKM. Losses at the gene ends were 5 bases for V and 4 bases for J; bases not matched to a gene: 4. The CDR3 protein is CASSPGGNYNEQFF. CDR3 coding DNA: TGTGCCAGCAGTCCGGGGGGGAATTACAATGAGCAGTTCTTC.

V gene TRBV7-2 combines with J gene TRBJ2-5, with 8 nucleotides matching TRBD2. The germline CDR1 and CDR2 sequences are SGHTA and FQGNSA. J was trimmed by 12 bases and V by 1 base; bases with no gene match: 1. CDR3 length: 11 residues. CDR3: CASSLDGREYF. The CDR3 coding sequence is TGTGCCAGCAGCTTAGACGGGAGGGAGTACTTC.

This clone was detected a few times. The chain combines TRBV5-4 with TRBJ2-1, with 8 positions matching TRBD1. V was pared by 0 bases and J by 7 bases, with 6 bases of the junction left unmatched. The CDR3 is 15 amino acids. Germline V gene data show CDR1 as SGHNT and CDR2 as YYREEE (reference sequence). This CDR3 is CASSLVQGVGNEQFF. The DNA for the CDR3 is TGTGCCAGCAGCTTGGTACAGGGGGTCGGAAATGAGCAGTTCTTC.

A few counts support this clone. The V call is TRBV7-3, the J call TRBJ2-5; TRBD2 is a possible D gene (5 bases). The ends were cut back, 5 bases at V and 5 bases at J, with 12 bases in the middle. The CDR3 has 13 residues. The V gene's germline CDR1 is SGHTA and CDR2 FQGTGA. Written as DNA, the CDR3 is TGTGCCAGCAGCCTAGAGTCGGGGGAGACCCAGTACTTC. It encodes CASSLESGETQYF.

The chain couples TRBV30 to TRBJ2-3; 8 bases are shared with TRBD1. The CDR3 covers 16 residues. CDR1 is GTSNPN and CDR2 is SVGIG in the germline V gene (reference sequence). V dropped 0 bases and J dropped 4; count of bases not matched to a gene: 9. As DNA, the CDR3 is TGTGCCTGGAGTGTAGGAGGGACAGGCGGTTCAGATACGCAGTATTTT. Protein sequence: CAWSVGGTGGSDTQYF.

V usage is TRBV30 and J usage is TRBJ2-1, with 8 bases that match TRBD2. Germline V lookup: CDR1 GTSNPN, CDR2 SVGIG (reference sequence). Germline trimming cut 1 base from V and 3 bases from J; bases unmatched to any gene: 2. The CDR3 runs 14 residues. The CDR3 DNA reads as TGTGCCTGGAGTGGACTAGCGCGCTACAATGAGCAGTTCTTC. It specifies CAWSGLARYNEQFF.

The CDR3: CASSRGGQDNSPLHF. The CDR3, as DNA: TGTGCCAGCTCAAGGGGGGGGCAGGATAATTCACCCCTCCACTTT. This sequence joins TRBV18 and TRBJ1-6, with a weak D call TRBD1 (6 bases). Trimming cost V 5 bases and J 5 bases, with 13 bases left between them. CDR3 length equals 15 residues. Germline CDR1 and CDR2: KGHSH and LQKENI. The full variable domain, with the rest looked up from reference TRBV18 and TRBJ1-6, is NAGVMQNPRHLVRRRGQEARLRCSPMKGHSHVYWYRQLPEEGLKFMVYLQKENIIDESGMPKERFSAEFPKEGPSILRIQQVVRGDSAAYFCASSRGGQDNSPLHFGNGTRLTVT.

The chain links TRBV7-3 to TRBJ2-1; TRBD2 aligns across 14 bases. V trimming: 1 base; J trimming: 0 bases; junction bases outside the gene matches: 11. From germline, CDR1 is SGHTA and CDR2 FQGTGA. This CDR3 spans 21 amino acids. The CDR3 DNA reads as TGTGCCAGCAGCTTAATAAGTGCCGGGACTAGCGGGGGCAACTCCTACAATGAGCAGTTCTTC. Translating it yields CASSLISAGTSGGNSYNEQFF.

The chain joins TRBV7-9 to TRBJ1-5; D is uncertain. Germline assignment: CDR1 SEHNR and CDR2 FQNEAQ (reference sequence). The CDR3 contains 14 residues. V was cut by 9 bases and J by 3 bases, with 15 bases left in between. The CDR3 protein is CARANEQSNQPQHF. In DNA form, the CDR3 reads TGTGCCAGGGCCAACGAACAGTCCAATCAGCCCCAGCATTTT.

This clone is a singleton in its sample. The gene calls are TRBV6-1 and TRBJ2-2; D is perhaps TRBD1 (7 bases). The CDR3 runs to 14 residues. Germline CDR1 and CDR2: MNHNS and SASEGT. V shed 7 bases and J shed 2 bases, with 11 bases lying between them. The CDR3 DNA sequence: TGTGCCAGCATGGAGGGGGCTAACACCGGGGAGCTGTTTTTT. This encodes CASMEGANTGELFF.

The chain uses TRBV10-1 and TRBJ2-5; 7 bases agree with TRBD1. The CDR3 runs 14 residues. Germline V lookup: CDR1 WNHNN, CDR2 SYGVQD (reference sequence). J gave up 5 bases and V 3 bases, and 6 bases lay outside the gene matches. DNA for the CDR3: TGCGCCAGCAGTGAAGGGACAGTTGACGAGACCCAGTACTTC. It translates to CASSEGTVDETQYF.

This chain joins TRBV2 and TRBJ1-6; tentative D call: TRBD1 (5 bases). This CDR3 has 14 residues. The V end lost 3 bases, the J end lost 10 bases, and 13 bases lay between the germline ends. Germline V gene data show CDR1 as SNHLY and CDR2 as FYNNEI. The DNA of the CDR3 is TGTGCCAGCAGTGATGCCAGGGATCGGTCACCCCTCCACTTT. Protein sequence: CASSDARDRSPLHF. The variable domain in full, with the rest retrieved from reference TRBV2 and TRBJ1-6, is EPEVTQTPSHQVTQMGQEVILRCVPISNHLYFYWYRQILGQKVEFLVSFYNNEISEKSEIFDDQFSVERPDGSNFTLKIRSTKLEDSAMYFCASSDARDRSPLHFGNGTRLTVT.

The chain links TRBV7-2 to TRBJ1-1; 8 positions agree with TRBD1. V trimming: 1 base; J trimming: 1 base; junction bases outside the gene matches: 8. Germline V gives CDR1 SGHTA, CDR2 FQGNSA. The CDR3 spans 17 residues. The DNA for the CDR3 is TGTGCCAGCAGCTTAGGGGACAGGATAAGAGGGAACACTGAAGCTTTCTTT. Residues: CASSLGDRIRGNTEAFF.

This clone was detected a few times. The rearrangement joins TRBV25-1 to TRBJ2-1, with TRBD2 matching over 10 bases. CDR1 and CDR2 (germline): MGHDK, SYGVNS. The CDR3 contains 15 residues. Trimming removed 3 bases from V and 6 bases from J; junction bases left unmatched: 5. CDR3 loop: CASSDGLAGVNEQFF. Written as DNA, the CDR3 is TGTGCCAGCAGTGACGGTCTAGCGGGAGTCAATGAGCAGTTCTTC.

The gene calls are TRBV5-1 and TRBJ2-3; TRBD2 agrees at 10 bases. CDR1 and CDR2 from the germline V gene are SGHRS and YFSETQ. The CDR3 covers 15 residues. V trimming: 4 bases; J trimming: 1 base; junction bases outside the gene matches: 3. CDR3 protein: CASSTTSGGTDTQYF. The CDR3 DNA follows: TGCGCCAGCAGCACAACTAGCGGGGGCACAGATACGCAGTATTTT. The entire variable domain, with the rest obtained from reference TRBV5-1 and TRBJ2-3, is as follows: KAGVTQTPRYLIKTRGQQVTLSCSPISGHRSVSWYQQTPGQGLQFLFEYFSETQRNKGNFPGRFSGRQFSNSRSEMNVSTLELGDSALYLCASSTTSGGTDTQYFGPGTRLTVL.

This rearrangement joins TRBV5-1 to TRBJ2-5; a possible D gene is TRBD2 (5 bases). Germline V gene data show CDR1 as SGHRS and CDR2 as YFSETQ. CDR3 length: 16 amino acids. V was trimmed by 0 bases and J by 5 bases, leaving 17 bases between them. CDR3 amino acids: CASSLASLPDGETQYF. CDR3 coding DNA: TGCGCCAGCAGCTTGGCTAGCCTACCGGACGGGGAGACCCAGTACTTC. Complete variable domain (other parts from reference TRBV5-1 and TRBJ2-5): KAGVTQTPRYLIKTRGQQVTLSCSPISGHRSVSWYQQTPGQGLQFLFEYFSETQRNKGNFPGRFSGRQFSNSRSEMNVSTLELGDSALYLCASSLASLPDGETQYFGPGTRLLVL.

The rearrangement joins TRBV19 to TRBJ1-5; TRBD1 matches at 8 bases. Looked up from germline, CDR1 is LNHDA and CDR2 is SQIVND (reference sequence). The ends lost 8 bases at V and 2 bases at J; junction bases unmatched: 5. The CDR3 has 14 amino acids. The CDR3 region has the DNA TGTGCCAGTTCATACAGGGGGGGCAATCAGCCCCAGCATTTT. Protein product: CASSYRGGNQPQHF.

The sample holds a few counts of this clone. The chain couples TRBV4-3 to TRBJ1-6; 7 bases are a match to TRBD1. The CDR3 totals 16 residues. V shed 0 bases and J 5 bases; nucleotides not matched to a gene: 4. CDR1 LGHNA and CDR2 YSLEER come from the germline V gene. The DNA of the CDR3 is TGCGCCAGCAGCCAAGAGGCCGGGACAGATAATTCACCCCTCCACTTT. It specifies CASSQEAGTDNSPLHF.

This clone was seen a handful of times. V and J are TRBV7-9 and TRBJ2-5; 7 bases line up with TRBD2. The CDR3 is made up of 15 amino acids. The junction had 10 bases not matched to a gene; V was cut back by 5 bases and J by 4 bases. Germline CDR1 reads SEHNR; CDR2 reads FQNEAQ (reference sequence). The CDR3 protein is CASSLRASGGETQYF. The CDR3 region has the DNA TGTGCCAGCAGCCTCCGGGCTAGCGGCGGAGAGACCCAGTACTTC.

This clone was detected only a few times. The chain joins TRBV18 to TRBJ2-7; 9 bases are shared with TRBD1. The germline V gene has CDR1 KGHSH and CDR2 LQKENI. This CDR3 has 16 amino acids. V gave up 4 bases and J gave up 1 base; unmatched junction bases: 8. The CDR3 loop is CASSRMGQGRSYEQYF. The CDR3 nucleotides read TGTGCCAGCTCACGAATGGGACAGGGAAGATCCTACGAGCAGTACTTC.

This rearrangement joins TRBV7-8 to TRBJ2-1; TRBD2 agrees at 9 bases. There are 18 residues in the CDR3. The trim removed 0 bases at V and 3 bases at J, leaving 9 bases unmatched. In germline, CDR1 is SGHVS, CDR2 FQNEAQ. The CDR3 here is CASSLARRREGLYNEQFF. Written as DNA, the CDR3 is TGTGCCAGCAGCTTAGCCCGGCGGCGGGAGGGCCTCTACAATGAGCAGTTCTTC.

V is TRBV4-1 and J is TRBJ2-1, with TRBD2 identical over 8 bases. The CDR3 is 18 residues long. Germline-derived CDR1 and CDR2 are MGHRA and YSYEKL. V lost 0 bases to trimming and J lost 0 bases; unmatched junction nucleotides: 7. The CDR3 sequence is CASSQERIAGSSYNEQFF. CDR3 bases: TGCGCCAGCAGCCAAGAAAGGATAGCGGGGAGCTCCTACAATGAGCAGTTCTTC.

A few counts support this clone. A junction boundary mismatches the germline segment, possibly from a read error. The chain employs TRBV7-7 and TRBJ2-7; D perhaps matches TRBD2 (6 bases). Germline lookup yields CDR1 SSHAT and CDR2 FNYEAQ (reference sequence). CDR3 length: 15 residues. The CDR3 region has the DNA TGTGCTAGCAGCCCCGGGGTGGCGGGGAGGTACGAGCAGTACTTC. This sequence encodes CASSPGVAGRYEQYF.

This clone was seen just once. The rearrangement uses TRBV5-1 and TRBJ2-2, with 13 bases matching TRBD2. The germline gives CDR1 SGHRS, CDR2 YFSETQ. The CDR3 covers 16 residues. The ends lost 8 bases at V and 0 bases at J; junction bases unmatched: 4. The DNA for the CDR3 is TGCGCCAGTGGGACTAGCGGGGCTTCGAACACCGGGGAGCTGTTTTTT. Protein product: CASGTSGASNTGELFF.

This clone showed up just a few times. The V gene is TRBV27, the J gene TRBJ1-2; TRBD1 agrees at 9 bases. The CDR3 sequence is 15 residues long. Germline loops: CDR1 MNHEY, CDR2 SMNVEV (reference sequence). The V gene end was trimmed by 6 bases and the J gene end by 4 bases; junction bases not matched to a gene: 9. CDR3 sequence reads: CASSTGQGGGYGYTF. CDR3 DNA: TGTGCCAGCAGCACGGGACAGGGCGGCGGCTATGGCTACACCTTC.

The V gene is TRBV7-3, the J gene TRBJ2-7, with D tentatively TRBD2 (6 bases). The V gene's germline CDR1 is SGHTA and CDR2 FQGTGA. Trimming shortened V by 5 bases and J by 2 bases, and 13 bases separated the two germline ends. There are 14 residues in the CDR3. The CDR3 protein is CASSPRRLAYEQYF. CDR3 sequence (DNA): TGTGCCAGCAGCCCACGGAGACTAGCCTACGAGCAGTACTTC.